A selection of T cell receptor beta chains follows, all from one sample in a study of cytomegalovirus exposure and HLA in healthy donors. The data were produced by immunoSEQ multiplex PCR, yet TCRdb's version contains in-frame clones alone and is incomplete. In the table there are around 190,000 clones, approximately 70% of which are singletons. Sequencing input: PBMCs. All receptors come from a woman aged 25 to 45 in good health and CMV-seropositive. Both conserved end residues are part of each CDR3. The order of the fields is J gene, V gene, clone size, D gene, CDR3 protein, CDR3 DNA. A D gene is named only where the DNA matches it firmly. Where a row states a size, it is once, few, many or the class of an expanded clone; other rows omit it.

J: TRBJ2-1; V: TRBV5-1; size: -; D: TRBD2; CDR3: CASSLGTSGRYNEQFF; DNA: TGCGCCAGCAGCTTGGGGACTAGCGGGCGCTACAATGAGCAGTTCTTC
J: TRBJ2-1; V: TRBV5-1; size: -; D: TRBD2; CDR3: CASSPRTSGSLPEQFF; DNA: TGCGCCAGCAGCCCCCGGACTAGCGGGAGCTTGCCTGAGCAGTTCTTC
J: TRBJ2-1; V: TRBV6-4; size: -; D: TRBD2; CDR3: CASSDSSGSYNEQFF; DNA: TGTGCCAGCAGTGACTCTAGCGGGAGCTACAATGAGCAGTTCTTC
J: TRBJ2-1; V: TRBV25-1; size: -; D: TRBD2; CDR3: CASSDSGGENNEQFF; DNA: TGTGCCAGCAGTGACTCCGGGGGGGAAAACAATGAGCAGTTCTTC
J: TRBJ2-1; V: TRBV6-1; size: once; D: -; CDR3: CASMESAAEQFF; DNA: TGTGCCAGCATGGAGTCGGCGGCTGAGCAGTTCTTC
J: TRBJ2-1; V: TRBV11-2; size: -; D: -; CDR3: CASSSVPDEQFF; DNA: TGTGCCAGCAGCTCCGTTCCCGATGAGCAGTTCTTC
J: TRBJ2-3; V: TRBV11-3; size: -; D: TRBD1; CDR3: CASSPGQGSSDTQYF; DNA: TGTGCCAGCAGCCCTGGACAGGGGAGTTCAGATACGCAGTATTTT
J: TRBJ2-6; V: TRBV6-1; size: -; D: -; CDR3: CASMGSSGANVLTF; DNA: TGTGCCAGCATGGGGAGCTCTGGGGCCAACGTCCTGACTTTC
J: TRBJ2-2; V: TRBV15; size: -; D: -; CDR3: CATSRGGGGTGELFF; DNA: TGTGCCACCAGCAGGGGAGGGGGAGGTACCGGGGAGCTGTTTTTT
J: TRBJ1-5; V: TRBV7-6; size: -; D: TRBD1; CDR3: CASSPQGTGGDQPQHF; DNA: TGTGCCAGCAGCCCCCAAGGGACAGGGGGCGATCAGCCCCAGCATTTT
J: TRBJ2-5; V: TRBV27; size: -; D: TRBD2; CDR3: CASNSGLAGEETQYF; DNA: TGTGCCAGCAACTCGGGACTAGCGGGAGAAGAGACCCAGTACTTC
J: TRBJ2-7; V: TRBV28; size: few; D: TRBD2; CDR3: CASGEREGNYEQYF; DNA: TGTGCCAGCGGGGAACGGGAGGGTAACTACGAGCAGTACTTC
J: TRBJ2-1; V: TRBV6-5; size: -; D: -; CDR3: CASSWADEQFF; DNA: TGTGCCAGCAGTTGGGCCGATGAGCAGTTCTTC
J: TRBJ2-7; V: TRBV20-1; size: -; D: -; CDR3: CSATRNEQYF; DNA: TGCAGTGCTACCAGGAACGAGCAGTACTTC
J: TRBJ2-1; V: TRBV10-3; size: -; D: TRBD1; CDR3: CAMRQGEIDNEQFF; DNA: TGTGCCATGCGACAGGGCGAAATCGACAATGAGCAGTTCTTC
J: TRBJ2-7; V: TRBV6-1; size: -; D: TRBD2; CDR3: CASSDKREGRSEQYF; DNA: TGTGCCAGCAGTGACAAACGGGAGGGCCGTTCCGAGCAGTACTTC
J: TRBJ1-5; V: TRBV19; size: once; D: TRBD1; CDR3: CASSSQGARNQPQHF; DNA: TGTGCCAGTAGTTCCCAGGGGGCACGCAATCAGCCCCAGCATTTT
J: TRBJ2-1; V: TRBV14; size: -; D: TRBD2; CDR3: CASSLVLAVYNEQFF; DNA: TGTGCCAGCAGCCTCGTCCTAGCGGTCTACAATGAGCAGTTCTTC
J: TRBJ1-5; V: TRBV27; size: -; D: TRBD1; CDR3: CASSPRLTGDNQPQHF; DNA: TGTGCCAGCAGTCCCCGGCTGACAGGGGATAATCAGCCCCAGCATTTT
J: TRBJ2-6; V: TRBV28; size: -; D: TRBD1; CDR3: CASSGTGPPFSGANVLTF; DNA: TGTGCCAGCAGCGGGACAGGCCCGCCTTTTTCCGGGGCCAACGTCCTGACTTTC
J: TRBJ2-5; V: TRBV5-1; size: -; D: -; CDR3: CASSSRDSLRQYF; DNA: TGCGCCAGCAGCTCCCGGGACTCCTTAAGGCAGTACTTC
J: TRBJ1-1; V: TRBV7-9; size: -; D: -; CDR3: CASSLAGARNTEAFF; DNA: TGTGCCAGCAGCTTAGCGGGGGCCCGGAACACTGAAGCTTTCTTT
J: TRBJ2-1; V: TRBV25-1; size: -; D: TRBD2; CDR3: CASSGRGLAEGNEQFF; DNA: TGTGCCAGCAGTGGGCGTGGACTAGCGGAGGGGAATGAGCAGTTCTTC
J: TRBJ2-1; V: TRBV28; size: -; D: -; CDR3: CASSRVTQGQNEQFF; DNA: TGTGCCAGCAGTAGGGTGACTCAGGGGCAGAATGAGCAGTTCTTC
J: TRBJ2-3; V: TRBV5-1; size: few; D: -; CDR3: CASSLVSGLTDTQYF; DNA: TGCGCCAGCAGCTTGGTTTCAGGGCTCACAGATACGCAGTATTTT
J: TRBJ2-1; V: TRBV4-1; size: -; D: -; CDR3: CASSQGGFPNEQFF; DNA: TGCGCCAGCAGCCAAGGCGGCTTTCCTAATGAGCAGTTCTTC
J: TRBJ2-7; V: TRBV7-9; size: -; D: -; CDR3: CASSPLLGVAEQYF; DNA: TGTGCCAGCAGCCCGTTGTTAGGGGTGGCCGAGCAGTACTTC
J: TRBJ1-2; V: TRBV2; size: -; D: -; CDR3: CASKVRVSNYGYTF; DNA: TGTGCCAGCAAAGTACGCGTTTCTAACTATGGCTACACCTTC
J: TRBJ2-3; V: TRBV4-2; size: -; D: -; CDR3: CASSQESGGTDTQYF; DNA: TGTGCCAGCAGCCAAGAATCGGGAGGCACAGATACGCAGTATTTT
J: TRBJ2-1; V: TRBV11-2; size: -; D: TRBD2; CDR3: CASSRTREAGQFF; DNA: TGTGCCAGCAGCCGAACGCGGGAGGCGGGGCAGTTCTTC
J: TRBJ2-7; V: TRBV6-1; size: -; D: TRBD2; CDR3: CASSARGQGTSGMKSYEQYF; DNA: TGTGCCAGCAGTGCCCGAGGTCAGGGGACTAGCGGGATGAAATCCTACGAGCAGTACTTC
J: TRBJ2-1; V: TRBV19; size: -; D: -; CDR3: CASMDKTYNEQFF; DNA: TGTGCCAGTATGGACAAAACCTACAATGAGCAGTTCTTC
J: TRBJ1-5; V: TRBV28; size: -; D: -; CDR3: CASQGFNQPQHF; DNA: TGTGCCAGCCAGGGATTCAATCAGCCCCAGCATTTT
J: TRBJ2-3; V: TRBV2; size: -; D: -; CDR3: CASMWSRDQYF; DNA: TGTGCCAGCATGTGGTCTAGAGACCAGTATTTT
J: TRBJ1-4; V: TRBV27; size: -; D: -; CDR3: CASSVQGLNEKLFF; DNA: TGTGCCAGCAGTGTACAGGGCCTAAATGAAAAACTGTTTTTT
J: TRBJ1-2; V: TRBV27; size: few; D: -; CDR3: CASSSLGANYGYTF; DNA: TGTGCCAGCAGTTCATTGGGAGCTAACTATGGCTACACCTTC
J: TRBJ2-2; V: TRBV9; size: -; D: TRBD2; CDR3: CASSVASGRANTGELFF; DNA: TGTGCCAGCAGCGTAGCCAGCGGGAGGGCGAACACCGGGGAGCTGTTTTTT
J: TRBJ2-3; V: TRBV27; size: once; D: -; CDR3: CASSLSTQGDTQYF; DNA: TGTGCCAGCAGTTTATCCACACAGGGCGATACGCAGTATTTT
J: TRBJ2-1; V: TRBV7-9; size: -; D: TRBD2; CDR3: CSSSNPAGVQNEQFF; DNA: TGTTCCAGCAGTAATCCAGCGGGAGTGCAGAATGAGCAGTTCTTC
J: TRBJ1-2; V: TRBV6-1; size: -; D: -; CDR3: CASSEGVGGYGYTF; DNA: TGTGCCAGCAGTGAAGGGGTGGGGGGCTATGGCTACACCTTC
J: TRBJ2-7; V: TRBV27; size: few; D: -; CDR3: CASSPRAGRGQYF; DNA: TGTGCCAGCAGTCCCCGAGCCGGCCGGGGACAGTACTTC
J: TRBJ2-1; V: TRBV2; size: -; D: -; CDR3: CASTLALSSYNEQFF; DNA: TGTGCCAGCACCCTAGCGTTGAGCTCCTACAATGAGCAGTTCTTC
J: TRBJ1-1; V: TRBV7-2; size: -; D: TRBD1; CDR3: CASSAGQFTEAFF; DNA: TGTGCCAGCAGCGCGGGACAGTTCACTGAAGCTTTCTTT